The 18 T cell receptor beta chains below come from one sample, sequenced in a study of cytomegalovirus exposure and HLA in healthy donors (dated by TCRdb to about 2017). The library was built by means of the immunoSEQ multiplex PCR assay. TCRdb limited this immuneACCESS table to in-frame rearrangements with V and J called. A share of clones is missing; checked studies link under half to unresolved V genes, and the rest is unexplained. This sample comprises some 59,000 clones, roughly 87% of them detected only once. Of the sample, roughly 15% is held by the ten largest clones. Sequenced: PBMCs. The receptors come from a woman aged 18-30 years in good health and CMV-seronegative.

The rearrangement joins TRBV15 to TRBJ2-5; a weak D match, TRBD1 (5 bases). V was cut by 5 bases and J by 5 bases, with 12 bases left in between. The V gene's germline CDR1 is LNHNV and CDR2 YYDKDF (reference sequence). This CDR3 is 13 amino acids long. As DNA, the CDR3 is TGTGCCACCAGCCCCCAGGGCTGGGAGACCCAGTACTTC. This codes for CATSPQGWETQYF.

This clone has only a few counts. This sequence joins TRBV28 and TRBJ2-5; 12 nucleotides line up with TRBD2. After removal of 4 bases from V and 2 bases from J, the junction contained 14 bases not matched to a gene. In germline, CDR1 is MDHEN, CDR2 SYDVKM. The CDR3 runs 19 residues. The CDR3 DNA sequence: TGTGCCAGCAGTTGGGGACTAGCGGGCCAAGGGGATGGACAAGAGACCCAGTACTTC. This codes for CASSWGLAGQGDGQETQYF. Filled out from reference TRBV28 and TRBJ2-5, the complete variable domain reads DVKVTQSSRYLVKRTGEKVFLECVQDMDHENMFWYRQDPGLGLRLIYFSYDVKMKEKGDIPEGYSVSREKKERFSLILESASTNQTSMYLCASSWGLAGQGDGQETQYFGPGTRLLVL.

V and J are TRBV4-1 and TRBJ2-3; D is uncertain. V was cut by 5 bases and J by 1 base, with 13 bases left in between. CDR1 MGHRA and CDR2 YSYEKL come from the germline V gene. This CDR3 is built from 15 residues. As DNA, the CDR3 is TGCGCCAGCAGCTTGCAGGATTTAGGCACAGATACGCAGTATTTT. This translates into CASSLQDLGTDTQYF.

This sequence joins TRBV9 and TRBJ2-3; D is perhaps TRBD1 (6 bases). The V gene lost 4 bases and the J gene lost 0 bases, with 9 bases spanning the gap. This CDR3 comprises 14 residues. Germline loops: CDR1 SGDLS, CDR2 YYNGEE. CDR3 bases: TGTGCCAGCAGCAAGGACAGTAGCACAGATACGCAGTATTTT. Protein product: CASSKDSSTDTQYF.

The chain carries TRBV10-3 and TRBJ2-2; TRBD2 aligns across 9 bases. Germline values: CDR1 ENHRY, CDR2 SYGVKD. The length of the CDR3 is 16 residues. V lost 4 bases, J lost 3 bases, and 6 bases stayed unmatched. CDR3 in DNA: TGTGCCATCAGTGGGAGCGGGGGGTTCGACACCGGGGAGCTGTTTTTT. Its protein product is CAISGSGGFDTGELFF.

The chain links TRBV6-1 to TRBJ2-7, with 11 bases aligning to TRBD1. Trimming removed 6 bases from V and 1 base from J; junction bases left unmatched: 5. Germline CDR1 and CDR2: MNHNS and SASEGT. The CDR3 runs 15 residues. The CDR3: CASRVGQGVSYEQYF. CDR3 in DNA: TGTGCCAGCAGGGTGGGACAGGGGGTTTCCTACGAGCAGTACTTC.

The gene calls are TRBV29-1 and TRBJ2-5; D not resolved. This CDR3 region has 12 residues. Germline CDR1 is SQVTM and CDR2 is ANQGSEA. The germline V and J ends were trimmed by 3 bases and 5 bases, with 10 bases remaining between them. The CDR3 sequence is CSVDLLAETQYF. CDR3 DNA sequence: TGCAGCGTTGACTTGCTCGCGGAGACCCAGTACTTC.

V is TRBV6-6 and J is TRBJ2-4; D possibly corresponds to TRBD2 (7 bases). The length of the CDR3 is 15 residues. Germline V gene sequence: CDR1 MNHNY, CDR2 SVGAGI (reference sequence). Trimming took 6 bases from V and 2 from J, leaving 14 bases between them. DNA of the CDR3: TGTGCCAGCAGGGACCCGGGGGGCTCCAAAAACATTCAGTACTTC. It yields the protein CASRDPGGSKNIQYF.

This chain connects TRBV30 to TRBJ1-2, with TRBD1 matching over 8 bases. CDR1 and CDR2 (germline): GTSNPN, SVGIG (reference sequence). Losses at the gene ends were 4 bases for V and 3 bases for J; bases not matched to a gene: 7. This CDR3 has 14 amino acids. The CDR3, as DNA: TGTGCCTGGATCCGGGGACAGGACTACTATGGCTACACCTTC. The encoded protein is CAWIRGQDYYGYTF. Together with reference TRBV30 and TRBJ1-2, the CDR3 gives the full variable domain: SQTIHQWPATLVQPVGSPLSLECTVEGTSNPNLYWYRQAAGRGLQLLFYSVGIGQISSEVPQNLSASRPQDRQFILSSKKLLLSDSGFYLCAWIRGQDYYGYTFGSGTRLTVV.

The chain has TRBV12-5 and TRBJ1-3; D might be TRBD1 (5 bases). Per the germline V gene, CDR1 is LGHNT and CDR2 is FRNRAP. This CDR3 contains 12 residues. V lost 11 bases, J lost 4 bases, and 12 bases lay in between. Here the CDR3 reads CAVSHRGNTIYF. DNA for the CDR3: TGTGCTGTCTCTCACAGGGGAAACACCATATATTTT.

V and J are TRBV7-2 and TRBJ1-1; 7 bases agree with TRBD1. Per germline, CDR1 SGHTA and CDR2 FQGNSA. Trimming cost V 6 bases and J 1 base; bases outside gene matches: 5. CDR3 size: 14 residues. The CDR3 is CASRRGQQNTEAFF. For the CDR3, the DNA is TGTGCCAGCAGAAGGGGACAGCAGAACACTGAAGCTTTCTTT.

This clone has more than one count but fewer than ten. CDR3 sequence reads: CASSVGGGPVAGELFF. The DNA for the CDR3 is TGTGCCAGCAGCGTCGGCGGGGGGCCCGTCGCTGGGGAGCTGTTTTTT. The chain uses TRBV9 and TRBJ2-2; 8 nucleotides align to TRBD2. Germline V gene lookup returns CDR1 SGDLS and CDR2 YYNGEE. The CDR3 totals 16 residues. V shed 2 bases and J 8 bases; nucleotides not matched to a gene: 11.

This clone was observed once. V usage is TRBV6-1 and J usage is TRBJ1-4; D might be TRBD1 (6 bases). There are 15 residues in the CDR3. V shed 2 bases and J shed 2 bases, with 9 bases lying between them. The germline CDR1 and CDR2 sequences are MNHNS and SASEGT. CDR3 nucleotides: TGTGCCAGCAGTGAAAGCAGGGGTACTAATGAAAAACTGTTTTTT. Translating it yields CASSESRGTNEKLFF.

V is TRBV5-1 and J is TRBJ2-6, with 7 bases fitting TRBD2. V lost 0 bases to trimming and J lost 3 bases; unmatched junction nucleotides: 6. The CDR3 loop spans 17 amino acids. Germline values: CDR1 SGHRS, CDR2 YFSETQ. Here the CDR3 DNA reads TGCGCCAGCAGCTTGGCCGGGACTAACTATGGGGCCAACGTCCTGACTTTC. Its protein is CASSLAGTNYGANVLTF.

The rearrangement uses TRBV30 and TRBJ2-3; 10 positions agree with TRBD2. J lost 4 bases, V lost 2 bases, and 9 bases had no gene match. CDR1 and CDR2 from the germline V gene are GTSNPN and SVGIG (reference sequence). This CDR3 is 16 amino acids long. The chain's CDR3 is CAWSLGASGSADTQYF. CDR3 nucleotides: TGTGCCTGGAGTCTCGGGGCTAGCGGGAGTGCAGATACGCAGTATTTT.

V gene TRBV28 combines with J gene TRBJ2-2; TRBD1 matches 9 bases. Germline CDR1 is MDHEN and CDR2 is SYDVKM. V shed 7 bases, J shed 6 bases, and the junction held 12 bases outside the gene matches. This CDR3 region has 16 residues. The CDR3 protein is CASTLPGQGPAGELFF. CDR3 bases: TGTGCCAGCACCCTCCCCGGACAGGGGCCGGCCGGGGAGCTGTTTTTT.

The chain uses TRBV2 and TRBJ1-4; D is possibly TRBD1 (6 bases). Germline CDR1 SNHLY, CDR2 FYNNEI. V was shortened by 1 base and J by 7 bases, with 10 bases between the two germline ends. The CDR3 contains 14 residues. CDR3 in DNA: TGTGCCAGCAGTGAAGGCGACAGGCCTGAAAAACTGTTTTTT. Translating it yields CASSEGDRPEKLFF. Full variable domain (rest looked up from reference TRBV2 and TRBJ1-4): EPEVTQTPSHQVTQMGQEVILRCVPISNHLYFYWYRQILGQKVEFLVSFYNNEISEKSEIFDDQFSVERPDGSNFTLKIRSTKLEDSAMYFCASSEGDRPEKLFFGSGTQLSVL.

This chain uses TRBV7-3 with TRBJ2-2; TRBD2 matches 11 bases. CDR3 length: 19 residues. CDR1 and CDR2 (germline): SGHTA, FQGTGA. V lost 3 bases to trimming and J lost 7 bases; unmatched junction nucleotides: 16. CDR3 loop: CASSLGQLAGGPVGGELFF. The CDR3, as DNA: TGTGCCAGCAGCTTGGGCCAGCTAGCGGGGGGCCCCGTTGGCGGGGAGCTGTTTTTT.